The 32 T cell receptor beta chains below were found in one sample sequenced in a study of T cell responses to AZD1222 COVID-19 vaccine. TCRdb keeps only in-frame clones here, not all; method: immunoSEQ multiplex PCR. The sample lists 100,000 or so clones; 92% were seen once. The sample consisted of peripheral blood, taken on day 0 of AZD1222 vaccination. The receptor set was obtained from an adult in good health.

The chain has TRBV4-3 and TRBJ2-7, with D uncertain. This CDR3 has 15 residues. Germline V gene lookup returns CDR1 LGHNA and CDR2 YSLEER. The V and J ends lost 1 base and 2 bases respectively, with 12 bases between them. CDR3 sequence: CASSQALVETYEQYF. The DNA of the CDR3 is TGCGCCAGCAGCCAAGCCTTGGTAGAGACCTACGAGCAGTACTTC.

The chain employs TRBV9 and TRBJ2-1; the D gene could be TRBD1 or TRBD2 (6 bases each). The length of the CDR3 is 14 residues. Germline CDR1 SGDLS, CDR2 YYNGEE. With 4 bases removed from V and 6 bases from J, the gap between germline ends came to 14 bases. CDR3 sequence reads: CASSLGGPGNEQFF. The CDR3 DNA sequence: TGTGCCAGCAGCCTGGGGGGCCCCGGCAATGAGCAGTTCTTC.

This chain uses TRBV5-4 with TRBJ2-2; tentative D call: TRBD2 (6 bases). The V and J ends lost 0 bases and 2 bases respectively, with 14 bases between them. Germline CDR1 SGHNT, CDR2 YYREEE (reference sequence). CDR3 length: 17 residues. CDR3 sequence: CASSLVTGVVNTGELFF. In DNA form, the CDR3 reads TGTGCCAGCAGCTTGGTAACGGGAGTCGTTAACACCGGGGAGCTGTTTTTT.

The rearrangement joins TRBV19 to TRBJ2-7; perhaps TRBD2 as D (6 bases). The germline CDR1 and CDR2 sequences are LNHDA and SQIVND (reference sequence). Trimming cost V 1 base and J 3 bases, with 16 bases left between them. There are 16 residues in the CDR3. This chain's CDR3 is CASSIAVLASYYEQYF. The CDR3 nucleotides read TGTGCCAGTAGTATAGCGGTCCTAGCGTCATACTACGAGCAGTACTTC.

The V gene is TRBV7-3, the J gene TRBJ2-1; D not resolved. Germline V gene sequence: CDR1 SGHTA, CDR2 FQGTGA. V was cut by 5 bases and J by 3 bases, with 14 bases left in between. The CDR3 sequence is 15 residues long. The CDR3 reads CASSPLSSDYNEQFF. The CDR3 bases are TGTGCCAGCAGCCCTTTAAGCTCCGACTACAATGAGCAGTTCTTC.

V gene TRBV18 combines with J gene TRBJ1-5; D unclear. Trimming took 4 bases from V and 2 from J, leaving 12 bases between them. The CDR3 length is 15 residues. CDR1 and CDR2 from the germline V gene are KGHSH and LQKENI. The CDR3 spells CASSRTSIRNQPQHF. Here the CDR3 DNA reads TGTGCCAGCTCACGGACCTCAATCCGCAATCAGCCCCAGCATTTT. Full variable domain (outside the CDR3, taken from reference TRBV18 and TRBJ1-5): NAGVMQNPRHLVRRRGQEARLRCSPMKGHSHVYWYRQLPEEGLKFMVYLQKENIIDESGMPKERFSAEFPKEGPSILRIQQVVRGDSAAYFCASSRTSIRNQPQHFGDGTRLSIL.

The genes are TRBV5-1 and TRBJ2-2; 9 bases align to TRBD2. There are 16 residues in the CDR3. Trimming took 1 base from V and 7 from J; bases not matched to a gene: 8. CDR1 and CDR2 from the germline V gene are SGHRS and YFSETQ. The CDR3 DNA reads TGCGCCAGCAGCTTGCTAGCGGGACCACCACTCGGGGAGCTGTTTTTT. It is translated as CASSLLAGPPLGELFF.

As concerns this clone: Distinct nucleotide sequences in the sample also encode this CDR3. The chain uses TRBV7-3 and TRBJ1-1; TRBD1 might be the D (6 bases). CDR3 size: 13 residues. Germline V gives CDR1 SGHTA, CDR2 FQGTGA. V lost 5 bases and J lost 1, with 8 bases in between. This CDR3 is CASSRQENTEAFF. The CDR3 DNA follows: TGTGCCAGCAGCAGACAGGAGAACACTGAAGCTTTCTTT.

Only one count was recorded for this clone. The chain couples TRBV7-6 to TRBJ1-1; no definite D call. The CDR3 has 14 amino acids. Germline CDR1 reads SGHVS; CDR2 reads FNYEAQ. The V gene lost 5 bases and the J gene lost 0 bases, with 10 bases spanning the gap. DNA for the CDR3: TGTGCCAGCAGCCTCCGGGCCTTGAACACTGAAGCTTTCTTT. As protein: CASSLRALNTEAFF.

This clone was counted a few times. This CDR3 is also generated by other DNA sequences in the sample. V gene TRBV12-5 combines with J gene TRBJ1-1, with no clear D. V dropped 3 bases and J dropped 1 base, with 6 bases sitting between them. This CDR3 has 13 residues. Germline CDR1 LGHNT, CDR2 FRNRAP. The CDR3 loop is CASGFEPNTEAFF. Written as DNA, the CDR3 is TGTGCTAGTGGTTTTGAACCGAACACTGAAGCTTTCTTT. The whole variable domain, filled in from reference TRBV12-5 and TRBJ1-1, reads DARVTQTPRHKVTEMGQEVTMRCQPILGHNTVFWYRQTMMQGLELLAYFRNRAPLDDSGMPKDRFSAEMPDATLATLKIQPSEPRDSAVYFCASGFEPNTEAFFGQGTRLTVV.

The V call is TRBV9, the J call TRBJ2-1, with TRBD2 matching over 10 bases. V shed 4 bases, J shed 10 bases, and the junction held 8 bases outside the gene matches. Germline V CDR1 and CDR2: SGDLS, YYNGEE. The CDR3 has 14 amino acids. Written as DNA, the CDR3 is TGTGCCAGCAGCCCAAGCGGGAGGGCCGACGAGCAGTTCTTC. It translates to CASSPSGRADEQFF.

The chain recombines TRBV3-1 (or the pseudogene TRBV3-2) with TRBJ2-7; D might be TRBD1 or TRBD2, each matching 5 bases. Trimming left V 2 bases short and J 4 bases short, with 9 bases between. Germline V gives CDR1 LGHDT, CDR2 YNNKEL (reference sequence). This CDR3 region has 13 residues. CDR3 amino acids: CASSQPGPYEQYF. DNA of the CDR3: TGTGCCAGCAGCCAACCGGGACCTTACGAGCAGTACTTC.

The chain joins TRBV6-6 to TRBJ1-1; D is uncertain. CDR3 length equals 13 residues. Germline values: CDR1 MNHNY, CDR2 SVGAGI (reference sequence). V dropped 0 bases and J dropped 6 bases, with 8 bases sitting between them. CDR3 residues: CASSYSRAAEAFF. The CDR3 nucleotides read TGTGCCAGCAGTTACTCTAGGGCGGCTGAAGCTTTCTTT.

The rearrangement joins TRBV5-6 to TRBJ1-2; a possible D gene is TRBD1 (5 bases). V lost 2 bases, J lost 4 bases, and 12 bases lay in between. Germline V CDR1 and CDR2: SGHDT, YYEEEE. The CDR3 has 14 residues. Here the CDR3 DNA reads TGTGCCAGCAGCTTCGAACGGGGGAGCTATGGCTACACCTTC. It specifies CASSFERGSYGYTF.

The genes are TRBV6-2 or TRBV6-3 and TRBJ1-5; TRBD1 agrees at 7 bases. From germline, CDR1 is MNHEY and CDR2 SVGEGT. The CDR3 has 16 residues. V was pared by 0 bases and J by 5 bases, with 7 bases of the junction left unmatched. The CDR3 sequence is CASSYSIGTDHQPQHF. The CDR3 DNA is TGTGCCAGCAGTTACTCGATAGGGACAGACCATCAGCCCCAGCATTTT.

The V and J genes are TRBV19 and TRBJ2-7; D unresolved. The germline CDR1 and CDR2 sequences are LNHDA and SQIVND (reference sequence). The CDR3 is 13 amino acids. V lost 3 bases and J lost 3, with 9 bases in between. In DNA form, the CDR3 reads TGTGCCAGTAGTATGAAGAAGGGCTACGAGCAGTACTTC. This codes for CASSMKKGYEQYF.

The V call is TRBV28, the J call TRBJ1-4; 7 bases agree with TRBD1. The V segment lost 6 bases and the J segment 4 bases; nucleotides outside the gene matches: 5. The CDR3 runs to 14 residues. Germline lookup yields CDR1 MDHEN and CDR2 SYDVKM. CDR3 sequence reads: CASSRQGYNEKLFF. DNA for the CDR3: TGTGCCAGCAGCCGACAGGGTTATAATGAAAAACTGTTTTTT.

This clone was observed a single time. The chain joins TRBV19 to TRBJ1-1, with unresolved D. The CDR3 runs 16 residues. V dropped 7 bases and J dropped 3 bases, with 21 bases sitting between them. CDR1 and CDR2 from the germline V gene are LNHDA and SQIVND (reference sequence). The CDR3, as DNA: TGTGCCAGTAATCCAGCGGGGAGGCGGGGTGACACTGAAGCTTTCTTT. It encodes CASNPAGRRGDTEAFF.

This rearrangement joins TRBV7-9 to TRBJ1-6; 8 positions agree with TRBD1. Germline-derived CDR1 and CDR2 are SEHNR and FQNEAQ (reference sequence). The CDR3 is made up of 15 amino acids. Trimming removed 2 bases from V and 3 bases from J; junction bases left unmatched: 0. This chain's CDR3 is CASSLTGGYNSPLHF. The CDR3 region has the DNA TGTGCCAGCAGCTTAACAGGGGGCTATAATTCACCCCTCCACTTT. Combining the CDR3 with reference TRBV7-9 and TRBJ1-6 gives the whole variable domain DTGVSQNPRHKITKRGQNVTFRCDPISEHNRLYWYRQTLGQGPEFLTYFQNEAQLEKSRLLSDRFSAERPKGSFSTLEIQRTEQGDSAMYLCASSLTGGYNSPLHFGNGTRLTVT.

The chain links TRBV5-1 to TRBJ2-6; D tentatively fits TRBD1 or TRBD2 (5 bases each). CDR1 is SGHRS, CDR2 YFSETQ, per germline. The CDR3 length is 15 residues. V was cut by 2 bases and J by 2 bases, with 8 bases left in between. CDR3 region: CASSFPGPGANVLTF. The CDR3 region has the DNA TGCGCCAGCAGCTTCCCGGGGCCTGGGGCCAACGTCCTGACTTTC.

This clone was detected once. The chain couples TRBV5-4 to TRBJ2-7, with TRBD2 matching over 10 bases. V trimming: 4 bases; J trimming: 4 bases; junction bases outside the gene matches: 8. This CDR3 contains 15 residues. Germline CDR1 reads SGHNT; CDR2 reads YYREEE (reference sequence). The CDR3 loop reads CASSPSTSGLYEQYF. CDR3 sequence (DNA): TGTGCCAGCAGCCCATCGACTAGCGGGCTTTACGAGCAGTACTTC.

The chain recombines TRBV19 with TRBJ2-7, with 10 bases that match TRBD2. The germline CDR1 and CDR2 sequences are LNHDA and SQIVND (reference sequence). CDR3 length: 17 amino acids. Losses at the gene ends were 3 bases for V and 4 bases for J; bases not matched to a gene: 12. CDR3 in amino acids: CASSIGAASGSRYEQYF. In DNA, the CDR3 is TGTGCCAGTAGTATCGGAGCGGCTAGCGGGAGTCGGTACGAGCAGTACTTC.

The chain has TRBV7-2 and TRBJ1-6; TRBD1 matches at 10 bases. Germline V gene lookup returns CDR1 SGHTA and CDR2 FQGNSA. J gave up 11 bases and V 7 bases, and 11 bases lay outside the gene matches. CDR3 length: 15 residues. Written as DNA, the CDR3 is TGTGCCAGCACCTCCCTCGGACAGGGGGGAACACCCCTCCACTTT. The encoded protein is CASTSLGQGGTPLHF.

The gene calls are TRBV24-1 and TRBJ2-5, with 10 bases that match TRBD1. This CDR3 is 16 amino acids long. Germline assignment: CDR1 KGHDR and CDR2 SFDVKD. V trimming: 1 base; J trimming: 2 bases; junction bases outside the gene matches: 3. CDR3 loop: CATSDLGTGEQETQYF. The CDR3 nucleotides are TGTGCCACCAGTGATTTAGGGACAGGGGAACAAGAGACCCAGTACTTC.

The chain carries TRBV11-3 and TRBJ2-4; the D is unclear. The CDR3 covers 13 residues. The ends were cut back, 5 bases at V and 9 bases at J, with 14 bases in the middle. Germline V gene data show CDR1 as SGHNT and CDR2 as YENEEA. CDR3 region: CASSPAAKGIQYF. For the CDR3, the DNA is TGTGCCAGCAGCCCAGCAGCCAAGGGCATTCAGTACTTC.

The chain employs TRBV15 and TRBJ2-3, with 8 nucleotides matching TRBD2. V was clipped by 4 bases and J by 6 bases; unmatched bases: 15. Germline-derived CDR1 and CDR2 are LNHNV and YYDKDF (reference sequence). CDR3 length equals 17 residues. The CDR3 region has the DNA TGTGCCACCAGCACAGGTGTTTCGGGAGGGCTCCGGGATACGCAGTATTTT. Its protein is CATSTGVSGGLRDTQYF.

The V gene is TRBV5-8, the J gene TRBJ2-2; 7 positions match TRBD1. The length of the CDR3 is 17 residues. Looked up from germline, CDR1 is SGHTS and CDR2 is YDEGEE. J lost 0 bases, V lost 3 bases, and 8 bases had no gene match. The CDR3, as DNA: TGTGCCAGCAGCTCGACAGACAGGGCCTCGAACACCGGGGAGCTGTTTTTT. Protein: CASSSTDRASNTGELFF. Filled out from reference TRBV5-8 and TRBJ2-2, the complete variable domain reads EAGVTQSPTHLIKTRGQQATLRCSPISGHTSVYWYQQALGLGLQFLLWYDEGEERNRGNFPPRFSGRQFPNYSSELNVNALELEDSALYLCASSSTDRASNTGELFFGEGSRLTVL.

This sequence joins TRBV4-3 and TRBJ1-4; TRBD1 might be the D (5 bases). The CDR3 spans 13 residues. V shed 4 bases and J shed 4 bases, with 7 bases lying between them. Germline V gives CDR1 LGHNA, CDR2 YSLEER. The CDR3 DNA follows: TGCGCCAGCAGCCGGGACCGTAATGAAAAACTGTTTTTT. Its translation is CASSRDRNEKLFF.

This chain connects TRBV6-5 to TRBJ2-7; the D gene is possibly TRBD1 (6 bases). Germline CDR1 is MNHEY and CDR2 is SVGAGI. Trimming removed 6 bases at V and 5 bases at J, with 20 bases between. This CDR3 spans 15 amino acids. The CDR3 sequence is CASRTWGPGIHEQYF. DNA for the CDR3: TGTGCCAGCAGGACCTGGGGGCCCGGCATCCACGAGCAGTACTTC.

The CDR3 sequence is CASSSGTGGPLGYTF. In nucleotides, the CDR3 is TGTGCCAGCAGTTCCGGGACAGGGGGCCCCCTTGGCTACACCTTC. The J gene is TRBJ1-2, the V gene TRBV27; TRBD1 aligns across 12 bases. The germline gives CDR1 MNHEY, CDR2 SMNVEV (reference sequence). This CDR3 region has 15 residues. V was pared by 4 bases and J by 7 bases, with 7 bases of the junction left unmatched.

The DNA for the CDR3 is TGCGCCAGCAGCCAAGTTAGGGGCCCCTATGGCTACACCTTC. Protein product: CASSQVRGPYGYTF. V usage is TRBV4-3 and J usage is TRBJ1-2, with D maybe TRBD1 (5 bases). Trimming removed 1 base at V and 4 bases at J, with 10 bases between. This CDR3 contains 14 residues. CDR1 is LGHNA and CDR2 is YSLEER in the germline V gene.

The J gene is TRBJ1-5, the V gene TRBV28, with D hard to call. Trimming removed 6 bases from V and 7 bases from J, with 10 bases in between. There are 12 residues in the CDR3. Germline V gene data show CDR1 as MDHEN and CDR2 as SYDVKM. The CDR3 is CASSQISQPQHF. The CDR3, as DNA: TGTGCCAGCAGCCAGATCAGCCAGCCCCAGCATTTT.